This is a list of T cell receptor beta chains from one sample in a study of blood T cell repertoires in COVID-19. The repertoire was sequenced with immunoSEQ multiplex PCR; TCRdb's copy has only in-frame clones and lacks some. This sample has some 260,000 clones; around 88% occur once, and the top ten carry roughly 8.3%. Sequencing was performed on PBMCs or T cells enriched from blood (not recorded which). Source of these receptors: a man aged 40-49 years who had recovered from COVID-19. The CDR3 runs from the conserved cysteine through the conserved F or W. A D gene is named only where the DNA matches it firmly. For some rows the clone size is stated as once, few or many, or as a class when expanded; others skip it.

J	V	D	size	CDR3	DNA
TRBJ1-4	TRBV6-5	.	.	CASSWAGNEKLFF	TGTGCCAGCAGCTGGGCAGGGAATGAAAAACTGTTTTTT
TRBJ2-7	TRBV10-3	.	.	CAISVVSSYEQYF	TGTGCCATCAGTGTTGTGAGCTCCTACGAGCAGTACTTC
TRBJ1-1	TRBV2	.	.	CASSEGPGAEAFF	TGTGCCAGCAGTGAGGGCCCTGGGGCCGAAGCTTTCTTT
TRBJ2-3	TRBV9	TRBD2	.	CASSDSGVSTDTQYF	TGTGCCAGCAGTGATAGCGGGGTAAGCACAGATACGCAGTATTTT
TRBJ2-3	TRBV11-2	.	.	CASSPAGQRPPTDTQYF	TGTGCCAGCAGTCCAGCGGGACAAAGGCCTCCCACAGATACGCAGTATTTT
TRBJ2-2	TRBV7-2	TRBD1	.	CASSLASTGKNTGELFF	TGTGCCAGCAGCTTAGCATCGACAGGGAAGAACACCGGGGAGCTGTTTTTT
TRBJ1-5	TRBV4-3	TRBD1	.	CASSQDSGTGANQPQHF	TGCGCCAGCAGCCAAGATTCCGGGACAGGAGCCAATCAGCCCCAGCATTTT
TRBJ2-1	TRBV18	TRBD1	few	CASSPLGQGAMVALSYNEQFF	TGTGCCAGCTCACCCTTGGGACAGGGCGCAATGGTAGCGCTTTCCTACAATGAGCAGTTCTTC
TRBJ2-1	TRBV28	.	.	CASSYLAGSLEQFF	TGTGCCAGCAGTTATCTCGCGGGATCACTTGAGCAGTTCTTC
TRBJ2-7	TRBV27	TRBD1	.	CASSLYRGLDEQYF	TGTGCCAGCAGTTTATACAGGGGGCTCGACGAGCAGTACTTC
TRBJ2-3	TRBV5-1	TRBD2	.	CASSPSPPLSSGGTDTQYF	TGCGCCAGCAGCCCTTCGCCCCCACTATCTAGCGGGGGGACAGATACGCAGTATTTT
TRBJ2-7	TRBV4-3	.	.	CASSPRYEGYLIYEQYF	TGCGCCAGCAGCCCCCGATACGAGGGCTACTTAATCTACGAGCAGTACTTC
TRBJ1-5	TRBV6-2/TRBV6-3	TRBD1	.	CASSYPYRGREPQHF	TGTGCCAGCAGTTACCCCTACAGGGGCAGGGAGCCCCAGCATTTT
TRBJ1-5	TRBV27	TRBD1	once	CASSLEGWGQSNQPQHF	TGTGCCAGCAGTTTAGAAGGGTGGGGACAGAGCAATCAGCCCCAGCATTTT
TRBJ2-2	TRBV6-6	.	.	CAAAVEGRNTGELFF	TGTGCCGCAGCCGTAGAGGGCCGAAACACCGGGGAGCTGTTTTTT
TRBJ2-2	TRBV1	.	.	CTSSPGLAGATRGNTGELFF	TGCACCAGCAGCCCGGGACTAGCGGGGGCCACGCGTGGGAACACCGGGGAGCTGTTTTTT
TRBJ2-6	TRBV6-5	TRBD1	.	CASSSTGVGGANVLTF	TGTGCCAGCAGTTCCACAGGGGTGGGCGGGGCCAACGTCCTGACTTTC
TRBJ1-6	TRBV5-1	TRBD1	once	CASGNTGDNSPLHF	TGCGCCAGCGGAAACACAGGGGACAATTCACCCCTCCACTTT
TRBJ2-7	TRBV18	.	.	CASSPQRGYYEQYF	TGTGCCAGCTCACCCCAACGGGGATACTACGAGCAGTACTTC